Listed here are 8 T cell receptor beta chains from one sample, sequenced in a study of T-cell reconstitution after alpha-beta-depleted transplantation in children. Preparation of the TCRbeta library involved a method that used unique molecular identifiers. TCRdb re-called the PCR reads through MiXCR, storing one row per CDR3 protein. The sample records approximately 640,000 distinct CDR3 sequences, 16% being singletons. The material was PBMCs from the stem cell graft donor, obtained from the stem cell graft. These receptors were obtained from a human donor who donated a stem cell graft to a child with acute myeloid leukemia.

This chain joins TRBV24-1 and TRBJ2-2, with D unresolved. The CDR3 runs 13 residues. Trimming left V 3 bases short and J 6 bases short, with 7 bases between. Per the germline V gene, CDR1 is KGHDR and CDR2 is SFDVKD. The CDR3 coding sequence is TGTGCCACCAGTGATCCCTCGCCCGGGGAGCTGTTTTTT. Its protein is CATSDPSPGELFF.

The chain recombines TRBV7-3 with TRBJ2-2; the D gene is possibly TRBD1 (5 bases). The germline CDR1 and CDR2 sequences are SGHTA and FQGTGA. CDR3 length: 13 residues. Trimming cost V 5 bases and J 5 bases, with 9 bases left between them. CDR3 region: CASSIRQTGELFF. CDR3 coding DNA: TGTGCCAGCAGCATTAGACAGACCGGGGAGCTGTTTTTT. Full variable domain (remainder filled in from reference TRBV7-3 and TRBJ2-2): GAGVSQTPSNKVTEKGKYVELRCDPISGHTALYWYRQSLGQGPEFLIYFQGTGAADDSGLPNDRFFAVRPEGSVSTLKIQRTERGDSAVYLCASSIRQTGELFFGEGSRLTVL.

Details on this clonotype: A read error may account for a junction end that differs from germline. The V gene is TRBV27, the J gene TRBJ2-2; D remains unclear. The CDR3 totals 16 residues. From germline, CDR1 is MNHEY and CDR2 SMNVEV (reference sequence). In nucleotides, the CDR3 is TGTTCCAGCAGTTTATATGGTGGGGTAGCACCCGGGGAGCTGTTTTTT. The encoded protein is CSSSLYGGVAPGELFF.

This clonotype was recorded many times. The rearrangement joins TRBV7-9 to TRBJ2-2, with 8 bases fitting TRBD1. The germline V gene encodes CDR1 SEHNR and CDR2 FQNEAQ (reference sequence). The ends lost 4 bases at V and 3 bases at J; junction bases unmatched: 4. The CDR3 has 15 amino acids. CDR3 loop: CASSSLTGDTGELFF. CDR3 nucleotide sequence: TGTGCCAGCAGCTCCCTGACAGGGGACACCGGGGAGCTGTTTTTT.

There are a few counts of this clonotype. The chain recombines TRBV5-1 with TRBJ1-2; D is unclear. The V and J ends lost 1 base and 7 bases respectively, with 14 bases between them. The CDR3 is 14 residues long. CDR1 and CDR2 (germline): SGHRS, YFSETQ. CDR3 residues: CASSLIGHFRGYTF. The DNA of the CDR3 is TGCGCCAGCAGCTTGATCGGCCATTTCCGTGGCTACACCTTC.

The gene calls are TRBV7-9 and TRBJ2-7; D may be TRBD1 (5 bases). V lost 2 bases, J lost 4 bases, and 15 bases lay in between. The CDR3 runs 15 residues. Germline V CDR1 and CDR2: SEHNR, FQNEAQ (reference sequence). The CDR3 spells CASSLPDTPEYEQYF. The CDR3 coding sequence is TGTGCCAGCAGCTTACCGGACACCCCAGAGTACGAGCAGTACTTC.

This chain uses TRBV20-1 with TRBJ2-5; 9 nucleotides match TRBD2. V lost 0 bases to trimming and J lost 3 bases; unmatched junction nucleotides: 2. Germline V gene lookup returns CDR1 DFQATT and CDR2 SNEGSKA (reference sequence). This CDR3 region has 14 residues. For the CDR3, the DNA is TGCAGTGCTAGAGACCGGACTAGCGAAGAGACCCAGTACTTC. This encodes CSARDRTSEETQYF.

The chain joins TRBV20-1 to TRBJ2-1; no reliable D call. Trimming pared 6 bases from V and 10 bases from J, leaving 10 bases between. The V gene's germline CDR1 is DFQATT and CDR2 SNEGSKA (reference sequence). The CDR3 spans 10 residues. CDR3 DNA: TGCAGTGCCCGGTTGGGGGAGCAGTTCTTC. This translates into CSARLGEQFF.